The 13 T cell receptor beta chains in this list originate from one sample, sequenced in a study of cytomegalovirus exposure and HLA in healthy donors. PCR primers comprised 60 Vbeta and 13 Jbeta primers. The protocol was immunoSEQ multiplex PCR, while the TCRdb copy is restricted to in-frame clones and leaves out a portion. The sample records under 35,000 clones, about 65% being singletons. The sample was PBMCs. Every receptor here comes from a man aged 45-65 years in good health and CMV-seropositive.

The chain joins TRBV28 to TRBJ2-5, with no clear D. The CDR3 length is 12 residues. Germline CDR1 and CDR2: MDHEN and SYDVKM. The V end lost 6 bases, the J end lost 5 bases, and 10 bases lay between the germline ends. The CDR3 loop reads CASSPPRETQYF. CDR3 sequence (DNA): TGTGCCAGCAGCCCCCCCCGGGAGACCCAGTACTTC.

The J gene is TRBJ1-2, the V gene TRBV9; no reliable D call. Germline values: CDR1 SGDLS, CDR2 YYNGEE. The CDR3 covers 12 residues. Trimming took off 0 bases at V and 5 bases at J, with 5 bases between the two ends. CDR3 protein: CASSVGRYGYTF. CDR3 nucleotides: TGTGCCAGCAGCGTAGGTCGTTATGGCTACACCTTC.

The chain uses TRBV6-5 and TRBJ1-5; D ambiguous. Per germline, CDR1 MNHEY and CDR2 SVGAGI. V was shortened by 6 bases and J by 3 bases, with 9 bases between the two germline ends. The CDR3 has 13 amino acids. Here the CDR3 reads CASRGQFNQPQHF. Written as DNA, the CDR3 is TGTGCCAGCAGGGGCCAGTTCAATCAGCCCCAGCATTTT.

This clone has only a few counts. This chain joins TRBV28 and TRBJ1-1; D is unclear. V lost 3 bases and J 1 base, leaving 3 bases between the germline ends. Per germline, CDR1 MDHEN and CDR2 SYDVKM. This CDR3 is 12 amino acids long. The CDR3 nucleotides are TGTGCCAGCAGTTTCGGGAACACTGAAGCTTTCTTT. This translates into CASSFGNTEAFF.

The chain is built from TRBV27 and TRBJ2-7; D call uncertain. Germline V gene data show CDR1 as MNHEY and CDR2 as SMNVEV (reference sequence). Trimming stripped 5 bases from V and 4 bases from J, with 9 bases between. The CDR3 is made up of 12 amino acids. The CDR3 DNA follows: TGTGCCAGCAGTGGTCCAGGTTACGAGCAGTACTTC. It is translated as CASSGPGYEQYF.

The J gene is TRBJ2-5, the V gene TRBV5-6, with D hard to call. Trimming shortened V by 0 bases and J by 2 bases, and 5 bases separated the two germline ends. The CDR3 contains 13 residues. Germline V gene lookup returns CDR1 SGHDT and CDR2 YYEEEE. Here the CDR3 reads CASSLASQETQYF. CDR3 bases: TGTGCCAGCAGCTTGGCCAGTCAAGAGACCCAGTACTTC.

This rearrangement joins TRBV5-6 to TRBJ2-5, with a tentative D call TRBD1 (5 bases). Per germline, CDR1 SGHDT and CDR2 YYEEEE. The CDR3 contains 13 residues. Trimming took off 4 bases at V and 2 bases at J, with 9 bases between the two ends. This CDR3 reads CASSPTEQETQYF. The CDR3 DNA reads TGTGCCAGCAGCCCGACAGAGCAAGAGACCCAGTACTTC.

A single count supports this clone. The chain joins TRBV6-5 to TRBJ2-4, with D tentatively TRBD1 (5 bases). The CDR3 totals 14 residues. Germline CDR1 reads MNHEY; CDR2 reads SVGAGI. The V and J ends lost 5 bases and 5 bases respectively, with 13 bases between them. The DNA of the CDR3 is TGTGCCAGCAGTCTCACCAGGGCGCAAAACATTCAGTACTTC. The encoded protein is CASSLTRAQNIQYF.

The chain recombines TRBV10-3 with TRBJ2-3; TRBD1 might be the D (5 bases). The V gene lost 9 bases and the J gene lost 2 bases, with 12 bases spanning the gap. The germline V gene has CDR1 ENHRY and CDR2 SYGVKD. There are 13 residues in the CDR3. The CDR3 loop reads CAIQDKYTDTQYF. The CDR3 nucleotides are TGTGCCATACAGGACAAATACACAGATACGCAGTATTTT.

The V gene is TRBV7-8, the J gene TRBJ1-4; 8 bases are a match to TRBD1. V lost 6 bases, J lost 8 bases, and 11 bases stayed unmatched. This CDR3 has 15 residues. Per germline, CDR1 SGHVS and CDR2 FQNEAQ. CDR3 region: CASRPGTGLREKLFF. The CDR3 DNA follows: TGTGCCAGCAGGCCCGGGACAGGCCTTAGGGAAAAACTGTTTTTT.

J is TRBJ2-5 and V is TRBV6-4, with D perhaps matching TRBD1 (6 bases). This CDR3 comprises 14 residues. In germline, CDR1 is MRHNA, CDR2 SNTAGT. Trimming took 7 bases from V and 0 from J, leaving 12 bases between them. The CDR3 sequence is CASTNRDNQETQYF. The DNA for the CDR3 is TGTGCCAGCACTAACCGGGACAACCAAGAGACCCAGTACTTC.

This clone was observed a few times. The J gene is TRBJ2-7, the V gene TRBV5-6; 9 bases fit TRBD1. The CDR3 has 14 residues. V was clipped by 7 bases and J by 6 bases; unmatched bases: 11. Per germline, CDR1 SGHDT and CDR2 YYEEEE. CDR3: CASGRRDRVPEQYF. CDR3 coding DNA: TGTGCCAGCGGTAGGCGGGACAGGGTACCCGAGCAGTACTTC.

The chain couples TRBV18 to TRBJ2-3, with D uncertain. The CDR3 sequence is 13 residues long. The V and J ends lost 4 bases and 1 base respectively, with 6 bases between them. Looked up from germline, CDR1 is KGHSH and CDR2 is LQKENI. The CDR3 reads CASSLAGTDTQYF. In DNA, the CDR3 is TGTGCCAGCTCACTTGCGGGCACAGATACGCAGTATTTT.